This T cell receptor (beta chain) was found in a study of blood T cell repertoires in COVID-19 (TCRdb year 2020). Turning to the overall study: The collaborator samples originated in the United States, Italy and Spain and spanned the acute and convalescent phases of COVID-19. The repertoires were released in a freely available public database meant as a resource for research on the immune response to SARS-CoV-2. Subjects who had been exposed to COVID-19, were actively infected with it, or had recovered from it provided the deeply sampled blood TCRbeta repertoires that made up the dataset. The samples were drawn from the first 160 participants of the ongoing ImmuneRACE study and from 1,254 subjects provided by 6 global collaborators. The material from the prospective study consisted of cDNA or gDNA derived from T cells, B-cell-depleted T cells, or PBMCs. Where available, HLA class I and class II types were obtained from metadata supplied by the sample provider rather than from assay-based typing. Sample metadata almost always included a de-identified subject ID, COVID-19 status, age in years and sex. The research as a whole found: The quantity of clinical and demographic metadata differed by source and by participant and was supplied without curation.

Whole blood was collected in K2EDTA tubes by collaborating institutions according to the institutions' own protocols. For TCRbeta analysis, collaborators shipped samples in one of three forms: frozen whole blood, isolated PBMCs, or DNA extracted from either of those sample types. CDR1 MNHEY and CDR2 SVGAGI were looked up in the germline V gene. The trim is 7 bases for V and 5 bases for J, with a gap of 14 bases between the germline ends. There are 13 amino acids in the CDR3, from cysteine to phenylalanine inclusive. The sequence is cut down to CDR3 DNA, 39 bases in frame from base 1. Turning to this clone: The target of this receptor is not known. Base qualities are not recorded, but no much larger clone differs from it by a single base.

TCRbeta CDR3 regions were amplified from genomic DNA by means of the immunoSEQ Assay, a bias-controlled multiplex PCR. The authors processed their data as follows. Within the assay, amplification of reference gene primers was used to estimate how many nucleated cells each sample contained. To quantify the absolute abundance of each unique TCRbeta CDR3 rearrangement, sequence reads were collapsed and filtered. For each sample, productive Simpson clonality was calculated as the square root of Simpson's diversity index across productive rearrangements. TCRdb obtained this table from immuneACCESS and retained in-frame rearrangements with V and J assigned. These tables miss some clones; where compared with another copy, unresolved V genes account for less than half of the shortfall, and the remainder is unexplained. V and J calls and clone size follow that table, whereas D and trimming were derived from the DNA. The sample yields approximately 200,000 clones; roughly four fifths were counted once. 9.5% to 15% of the sample lies in the top ten.

This chain joins TRBV6-5 to TRBJ2-5, with no confident D gene call. The source material was peripheral blood. The source of this sequence is a woman between 45 and 60 years old with acute or convalescent COVID-19. The CDR3 is CASTQQSLETQYF. The nucleotides read TGTGCCAGCACCCAACAGTCCCTGGAGACCCAGTACTTC.